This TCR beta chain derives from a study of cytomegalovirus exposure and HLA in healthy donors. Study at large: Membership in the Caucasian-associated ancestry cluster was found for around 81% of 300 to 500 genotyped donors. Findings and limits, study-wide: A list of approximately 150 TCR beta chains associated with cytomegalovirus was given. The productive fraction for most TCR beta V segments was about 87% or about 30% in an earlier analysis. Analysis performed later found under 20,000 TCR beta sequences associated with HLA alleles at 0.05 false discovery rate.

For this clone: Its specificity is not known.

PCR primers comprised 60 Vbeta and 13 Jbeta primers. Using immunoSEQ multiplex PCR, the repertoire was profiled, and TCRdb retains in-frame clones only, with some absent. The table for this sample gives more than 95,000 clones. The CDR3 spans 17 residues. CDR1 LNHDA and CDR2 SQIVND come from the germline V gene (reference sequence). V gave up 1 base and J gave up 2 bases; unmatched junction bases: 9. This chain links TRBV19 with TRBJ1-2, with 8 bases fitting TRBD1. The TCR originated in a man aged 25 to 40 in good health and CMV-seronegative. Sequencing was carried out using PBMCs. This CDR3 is CASSIASDRAVNYGYTF. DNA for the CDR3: TGTGCCAGTAGTATAGCCTCGGACAGGGCGGTCAACTATGGCTACACCTTC.